Included here is one TCR beta chain sequence, with context. Its cognate antigen has yet to be identified. Per-nucleotide qualities are absent, and no much larger clonotype sits a single base away. To prepare the library, the immunoSEQ multiplex PCR assay was applied. T cell repertoires were profiled by deep sequencing of rearranged TCR beta loci, alongside multiparametric flow cytometry. The table was pulled from immuneACCESS by TCRdb, which kept in-frame rearrangements only. Such tables lose some clones; where checked, under half of the loss comes from unresolved V genes, and the rest has no known cause. This sample is represented by about 45,000 clones; around 86% of them were singletons. About 2.2% of the sample is in the top ten clones. This sample is drawn from a study of lymphopenia after photon versus proton radiotherapy (dated by TCRdb to the late 2010s). Context from the whole study: Photon and proton radiation therapy were compared by the study for their immunological effects in patients with gastrointestinal tumors who developed high-grade lymphopenia. The cohort comprised some 20 patients with gastrointestinal tumors who received either photon or proton therapy and then developed lymphopenia. The goal of the study was to characterize the differences between the two radiation modalities in how they affect the immune system.

The investigation overall reported the following: During treatment, patients who received photon therapy lost naive T cells and TCR diversity and gained effector/memory populations, whereas patients who received proton therapy remained relatively stable. After the lymphocyte count nadir, photon-treated repertoires showed oligoclonal expansion, especially of CD8+ Temra cells, which drove the drop in diversity. The survival association was assessed only in patients who died, and better survival with proton therapy was presented by the authors as a possibility rather than a demonstrated result. Among patients across the cohort who died, overall survival time showed an inverse correlation with a larger post-nadir drop in TCR diversity.

The germline V gene (reference sequence) specifies MNHEY as CDR1 and SMNVEV as CDR2. V and J are truncated by 5 bases and 6 bases respectively, leaving an intervening sequence of 8 bases. The CDR3 measures 11 amino acids from cysteine to phenylalanine. Only the CDR3 part of the read is kept: 33 bases, read in frame from the first base. The chain couples TRBV27 to TRBJ2-7; a tentative D call is TRBD1 (6 bases match). The sample in question was peripheral blood, obtained from a patient treated with photon-based radiotherapy. The clonotype was recovered from a man in his forties with gastric cancer. The CDR3 loop reads CASSPGVEQYF. The DNA sequence reads TGTGCCAGCAGTCCAGGGGTCGAGCAGTACTTC.